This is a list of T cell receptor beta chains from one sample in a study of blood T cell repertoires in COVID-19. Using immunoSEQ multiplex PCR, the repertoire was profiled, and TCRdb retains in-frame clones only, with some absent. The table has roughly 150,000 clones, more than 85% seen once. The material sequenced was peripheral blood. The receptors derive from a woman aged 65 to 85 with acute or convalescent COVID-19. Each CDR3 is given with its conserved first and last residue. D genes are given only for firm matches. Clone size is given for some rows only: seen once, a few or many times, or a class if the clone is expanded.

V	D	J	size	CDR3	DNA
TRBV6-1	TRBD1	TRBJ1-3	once	CASSEAETGGNTIYF	TGTGCCAGCAGTGAAGCGGAGACAGGGGGAAACACCATATATTTT
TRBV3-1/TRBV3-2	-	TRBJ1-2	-	CASSQRQAYGYTF	TGTGCCAGCAGCCAACGACAGGCCTATGGCTACACCTTC
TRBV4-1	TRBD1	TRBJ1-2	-	CASSQAAGQGGNYGYTF	TGCGCCAGCAGCCAAGCCGCGGGACAGGGAGGTAACTATGGCTACACCTTC
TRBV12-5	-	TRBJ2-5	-	CASGSQGPKYF	TGTGCTAGTGGTTCCCAGGGTCCAAAGTACTTC
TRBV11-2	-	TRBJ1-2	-	CASSLGVDGYTF	TGTGCCAGCAGCTTAGGAGTGGATGGCTACACCTTC
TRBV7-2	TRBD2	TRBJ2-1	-	CASSFGTSGGENEQFF	TGTGCCAGCAGCTTTGGGACTAGCGGGGGGGAGAATGAGCAGTTCTTC
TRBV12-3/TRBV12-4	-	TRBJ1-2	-	CASSLTTIGYTF	TGTGCCAGCAGCCTAACAACTATAGGCTACACCTTC
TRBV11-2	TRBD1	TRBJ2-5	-	CASSLGSGTIGGGETQYF	TGTGCCAGCAGCTTAGGTTCAGGAACGATAGGGGGCGGTGAGACCCAGTACTTC
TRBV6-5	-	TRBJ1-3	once	CASSSGGFSGNTIYF	TGTGCCAGCAGTTCGGGCGGGTTCTCTGGAAACACCATATATTTT
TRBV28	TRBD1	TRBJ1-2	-	CASSTGQGNRGYTF	TGTGCCAGCAGTACCGGACAGGGGAACAGGGGCTACACCTTC
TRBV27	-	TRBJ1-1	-	CASSLVFLQGSTEAFF	TGTGCCAGCAGTTTAGTTTTTTTGCAGGGGAGCACTGAAGCTTTCTTT
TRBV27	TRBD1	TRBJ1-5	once	CASSSGQHNQPQHF	TGTGCCAGCAGTTCGGGACAGCACAATCAGCCCCAGCATTTT
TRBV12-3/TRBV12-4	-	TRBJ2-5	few	CASSFWGAETQYF	TGTGCCAGCAGCTTCTGGGGAGCAGAGACCCAGTACTTC
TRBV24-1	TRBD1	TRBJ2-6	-	CATSERPQGEAGANVLTF	TGTGCCACCAGTGAGCGTCCACAGGGGGAGGCTGGGGCCAACGTCCTGACTTTC
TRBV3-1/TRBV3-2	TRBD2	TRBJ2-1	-	CASSRTSGGALFNEQFF	TGTGCCAGCAGCCGGACTAGCGGGGGGGCCCTGTTCAATGAGCAGTTCTTC
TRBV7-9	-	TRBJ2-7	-	CASSLLTGWANYEQYF	TGTGCCAGCAGCTTACTTACAGGGTGGGCTAACTACGAGCAGTACTTC
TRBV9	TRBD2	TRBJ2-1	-	CASSFRPVAGGWDEQFF	TGTGCCAGCAGCTTCCGTCCCGTAGCGGGGGGGTGGGATGAGCAGTTCTTC
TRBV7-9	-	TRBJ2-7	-	CASSLAGRGPDRAYF	TGTGCCAGCAGCTTAGCGGGCAGGGGTCCCGACCGCGCGTACTTC
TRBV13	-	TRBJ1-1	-	CASSSRIDVRGTEAFF	TGTGCCAGCAGCTCGCGGATAGACGTAAGGGGGACCGAAGCTTTCTTT
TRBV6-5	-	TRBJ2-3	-	CASRLQLSTDTQYF	TGTGCCAGCAGGTTACAGCTTAGCACAGATACGCAGTATTTT
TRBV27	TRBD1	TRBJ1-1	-	CASSHTTGLNTEAFF	TGTGCCAGCAGCCATACGACAGGGTTGAACACTGAAGCTTTCTTT
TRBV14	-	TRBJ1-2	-	CASSLSPTGGYGYTF	TGTGCCAGCAGCCTTAGTCCGACGGGCGGGTATGGCTACACCTTC
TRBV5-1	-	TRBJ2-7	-	CASSPDWENYEQYF	TGCGCCAGCAGCCCGGACTGGGAGAACTACGAGCAGTACTTC
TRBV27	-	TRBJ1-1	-	CASSLSYRGGLAAFF	TGTGCCAGCAGTTTATCGTATCGGGGGGGCCTAGCAGCTTTCTTT
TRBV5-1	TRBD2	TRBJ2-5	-	CASSRQTSGGAETQYF	TGCGCCAGCAGCCGACAGACTAGCGGGGGGGCGGAGACCCAGTACTTC
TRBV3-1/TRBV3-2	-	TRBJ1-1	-	CASSLGQPNTEAFF	TGTGCCAGCAGCCTCGGACAGCCGAACACTGAAGCTTTCTTT
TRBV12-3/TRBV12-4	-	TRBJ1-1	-	CASKGRLEAFF	TGTGCCAGCAAGGGGCGCCTTGAAGCTTTCTTT
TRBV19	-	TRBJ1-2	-	CASSINNNRGYTF	TGTGCCAGTAGTATCAACAACAACAGGGGCTACACCTTC
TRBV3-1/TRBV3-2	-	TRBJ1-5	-	CASSQGGGRGNQPQHF	TGTGCCAGCAGCCAAGGGGGGGGCAGAGGCAATCAGCCCCAGCATTTT
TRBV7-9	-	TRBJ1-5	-	CASSLVSGEGNQPQHF	TGTGCCAGCAGCTTAGTTTCAGGGGAAGGCAATCAGCCCCAGCATTTT
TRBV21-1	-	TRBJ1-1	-	CASSTLPESPLQSFF	TGTGCCAGCAGCACCCTCCCGGAGAGCCCACTTCAGAGTTTCTTT
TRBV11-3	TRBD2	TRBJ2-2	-	CASSFTSGGTGELFF	TGTGCCAGCAGCTTCACTAGCGGGGGTACCGGGGAGCTGTTTTTT
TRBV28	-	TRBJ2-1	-	CASSTRDEQFF	TGTGCCAGCAGTACCCGGGATGAGCAGTTCTTC
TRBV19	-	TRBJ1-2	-	CASSIGQGSGYTF	TGTGCCAGTAGTATAGGCCAGGGTTCTGGCTACACCTTC
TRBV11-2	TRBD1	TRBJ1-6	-	CASSRKTGGQGGPPLHF	TGTGCCAGCAGCCGAAAGACCGGGGGACAGGGTGGCCCACCCCTCCACTTT
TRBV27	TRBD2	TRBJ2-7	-	CASSLLWGGLREQYF	TGTGCCAGCAGTTTATTATGGGGGGGATTGAGGGAGCAGTACTTC
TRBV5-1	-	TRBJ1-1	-	CASSLGLGASDTEAFF	TGCGCCAGCAGCTTGGGGTTGGGGGCGTCGGACACTGAAGCTTTCTTT
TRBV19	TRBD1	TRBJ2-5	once	CASSITGTGGNQETQYF	TGTGCCAGTAGTATTACAGGGACAGGGGGCAACCAAGAGACCCAGTACTTC
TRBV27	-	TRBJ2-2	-	CASRDLGHTYTGELFF	TGTGCCAGCAGAGATCTGGGACACACGTACACCGGGGAGCTGTTTTTT
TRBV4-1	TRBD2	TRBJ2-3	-	CASGLGLNTDTQYF	TGCGCCAGTGGACTAGGCCTAAACACAGATACGCAGTATTTT
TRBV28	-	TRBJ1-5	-	CASSSRGGAGNQPQHF	TGTGCCAGCAGTTCCCGGGGGGGGGCGGGCAATCAGCCCCAGCATTTT
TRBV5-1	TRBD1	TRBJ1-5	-	CASSPQTGSGQPQHF	TGCGCCAGCAGCCCCCAGACAGGGTCGGGGCAGCCCCAGCATTTT
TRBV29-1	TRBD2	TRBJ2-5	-	CTVGRGLETQYF	TGCACCGTGGGGCGGGGGTTAGAGACCCAGTACTTC
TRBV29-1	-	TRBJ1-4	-	CSVVWGPGSNEKLFF	TGCAGCGTTGTCTGGGGGCCCGGATCTAATGAAAAACTGTTTTTT
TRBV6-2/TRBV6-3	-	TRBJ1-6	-	CASSSLTAYNSPLHF	TGTGCCAGCAGTTCTTTGACAGCCTATAATTCACCCCTCCACTTT
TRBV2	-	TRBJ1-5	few	CASRLRDSLYQPQHF	TGTGCCAGCAGGCTCCGAGACAGCCTTTATCAGCCCCAGCATTTT
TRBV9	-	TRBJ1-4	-	CASSAGKDQTGNLGRRLEKLFF	TGTGCCAGCAGCGCGGGAAAGGATCAGACAGGTAACTTAGGTCGACGGTTGGAAAAACTGTTTTTT
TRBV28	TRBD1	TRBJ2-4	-	CAIAETGGLGTKNIQYF	TGTGCCATCGCGGAGACAGGGGGCCTCGGGACCAAAAACATTCAGTACTTC
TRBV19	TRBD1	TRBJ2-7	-	CASSSTGTGNFEQYF	TGTGCCAGTAGTAGCACCGGGACAGGTAATTTCGAGCAGTACTTC
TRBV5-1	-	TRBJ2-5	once	CASSPQTGNQETQYF	TGCGCCAGCAGCCCCCAGACCGGGAACCAAGAGACCCAGTACTTC
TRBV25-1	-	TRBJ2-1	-	CASSDPKGGRNEQFF	TGTGCCAGCAGTGACCCGAAGGGGGGGAGAAATGAGCAGTTCTTC
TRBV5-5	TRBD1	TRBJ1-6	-	CASSPRLGTGFTPLHF	TGTGCCAGCAGCCCCCGTTTGGGGACAGGGTTTACACCCCTCCACTTT
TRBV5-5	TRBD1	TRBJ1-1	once	CASSLSPGTGNTEAFF	TGTGCCAGCAGCTTGTCCCCCGGGACAGGAAACACTGAAGCTTTCTTT
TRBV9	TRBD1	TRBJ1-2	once	CASSAIGDSYGYTF	TGTGCCAGCAGCGCCATAGGGGACAGCTATGGCTACACCTTC
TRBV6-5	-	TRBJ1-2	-	CASSFSGRMGRGYTF	TGTGCCAGCAGTTTCTCCGGGAGGATGGGCCGTGGCTACACCTTC
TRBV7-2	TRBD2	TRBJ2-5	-	CASSLKAGGRETQYF	TGTGCCAGCAGCCTAAAAGCGGGGGGGCGAGAGACCCAGTACTTC
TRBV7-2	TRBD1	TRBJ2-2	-	CASSFFGTVTGELFF	TGTGCCAGCAGCTTCTTCGGGACAGTTACCGGGGAGCTGTTTTTT
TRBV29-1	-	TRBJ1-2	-	CSALDSYGYTF	TGCAGCGCCCTCGACAGCTATGGCTACACCTTC
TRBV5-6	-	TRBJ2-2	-	CASSPWPGVTGELFF	TGTGCCAGCAGCCCATGGCCAGGGGTCACCGGGGAGCTGTTTTTT